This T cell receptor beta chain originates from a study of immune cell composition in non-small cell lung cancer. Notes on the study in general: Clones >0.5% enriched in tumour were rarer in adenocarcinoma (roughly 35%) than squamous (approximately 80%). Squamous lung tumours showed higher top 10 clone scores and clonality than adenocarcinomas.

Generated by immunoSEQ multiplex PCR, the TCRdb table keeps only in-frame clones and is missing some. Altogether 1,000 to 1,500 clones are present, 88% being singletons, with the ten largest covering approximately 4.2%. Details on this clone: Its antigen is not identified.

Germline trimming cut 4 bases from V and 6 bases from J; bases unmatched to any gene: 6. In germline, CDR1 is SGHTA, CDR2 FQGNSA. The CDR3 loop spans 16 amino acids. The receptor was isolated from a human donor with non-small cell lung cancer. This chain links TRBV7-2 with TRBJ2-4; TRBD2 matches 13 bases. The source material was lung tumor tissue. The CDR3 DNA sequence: TGTGCCAGCAGCTCACTAGCGGGGGGGCGGGGAAACATTCAGTACTTC. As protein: CASSSLAGGRGNIQYF.